One sample yielded the 14 T cell receptor beta chains listed below, sequenced in a study of blood T cell repertoires in COVID-19. Here immunoSEQ multiplex PCR was the method, and the copy in TCRdb shows in-frame clones only, minus some. The sample shows some 160,000 clones, roughly 91% of them seen only once. Material for sequencing was peripheral blood. The receptors come from a man aged 45 to 65 who had recovered from COVID-19.

The chain uses TRBV5-5 and TRBJ1-5; D may be TRBD1 (6 bases). CDR3 length: 15 amino acids. The V end lost 4 bases, the J end lost 2 bases, and 13 bases lay between the germline ends. Germline assignment: CDR1 SGHKS and CDR2 YYEKEE (reference sequence). CDR3 sequence (DNA): TGTGCCAGCAGCGGGCAGCAGGGGCGCAATCAGCCCCAGCATTTT. Translating gives CASSGQQGRNQPQHF.

The chain joins TRBV28 to TRBJ1-4, with D possibly being TRBD1 (6 bases). This CDR3 has 15 amino acids. V lost 4 bases, J lost 8 bases, and 17 bases lay in between. CDR1 MDHEN and CDR2 SYDVKM come from the germline V gene. The CDR3 here is CASSYVIGGDEKLFF. DNA of the CDR3: TGTGCCAGCAGTTATGTAATAGGGGGGGACGAAAAACTGTTTTTT.

This chain links TRBV18 with TRBJ1-1, with 9 bases lining up with TRBD1. The CDR3 contains 15 residues. Germline CDR1 reads KGHSH; CDR2 reads LQKENI. V lost 7 bases to trimming and J lost 4 bases; unmatched junction nucleotides: 10. The CDR3 protein is CASFLTGGAGTEAFF. As DNA, the CDR3 is TGTGCCAGCTTCTTAACAGGGGGCGCCGGCACTGAAGCTTTCTTT.

The J gene is TRBJ1-1, the V gene TRBV9; D possibly corresponds to TRBD1 (5 bases). Between the trimmed V and J ends, which lost 1 base and 1 base, there was a span of 11 bases. Germline V gene data show CDR1 as SGDLS and CDR2 as YYNGEE. The CDR3 covers 15 residues. This CDR3 reads CASSVHPGGNTEAFF. Written as DNA, the CDR3 is TGTGCCAGCAGCGTACACCCCGGGGGGAACACTGAAGCTTTCTTT.

The V gene is TRBV19, the J gene TRBJ1-2; D possibly corresponds to TRBD1 (5 bases). The CDR3 consists of 15 residues. Germline-derived CDR1 and CDR2 are LNHDA and SQIVND (reference sequence). The ends were cut back, 3 bases at V and 1 base at J, with 12 bases in the middle. The CDR3 nucleotides are TGTGCCAGTAGTATTGGGGCAGGGAATAACTATGGCTACACCTTC. This gives the protein CASSIGAGNNYGYTF. The variable domain in full, with the rest retrieved from reference TRBV19 and TRBJ1-2, is DGGITQSPKYLFRKEGQNVTLSCEQNLNHDAMYWYRQDPGQGLRLIYYSQIVNDFQKGDIAEGYSVSREKKESFPLTVTSAQKNPTAFYLCASSIGAGNNYGYTFGSGTRLTVV.

J is TRBJ2-3 and V is TRBV6-2 or TRBV6-3; D uncertain. Trimming pared 2 bases from V and 2 bases from J, leaving 8 bases between. The CDR3 consists of 14 residues. CDR1 and CDR2 (germline): MNHEY, SVGEGT. The CDR3: CASSYGFHTDTQYF. The DNA for the CDR3 is TGTGCCAGCAGTTACGGCTTTCACACAGATACGCAGTATTTT.

The chain has TRBV27 and TRBJ2-5; D may be TRBD2 (5 bases). The CDR3 is 12 residues long. The V gene lost 8 bases and the J gene lost 5 bases, with 12 bases spanning the gap. From germline, CDR1 is MNHEY and CDR2 SMNVEV (reference sequence). The CDR3 here is CASRDRGETQYF. The CDR3 DNA reads as TGTGCCAGCCGCGACCGAGGGGAGACCCAGTACTTC.

This clone occurred a few times. The chain has TRBV24-1 and TRBJ2-7; 10 bases map to TRBD1. In germline, CDR1 is KGHDR, CDR2 SFDVKD. The CDR3 loop spans 15 amino acids. V was pared by 3 bases and J by 5 bases, with 6 bases of the junction left unmatched. The CDR3 reads CATSDAGTGVNEQYF. The CDR3 DNA reads as TGTGCCACCAGTGATGCTGGGACAGGGGTAAACGAGCAGTACTTC.

In this sample, this clone turned up once. V is TRBV3-1 (or the pseudogene TRBV3-2) and J is TRBJ1-6; D is ambiguous. Germline V lookup: CDR1 LGHDT, CDR2 YNNKEL (reference sequence). V lost 5 bases to trimming and J lost 10 bases, with 9 bases between them. CDR3 length: 12 residues. The CDR3 DNA follows: TGTGCCAGCAGCACATTAAACTCACCCCTCCACTTT. Translation: CASSTLNSPLHF.

This clone was detected once. The chain uses TRBV6-5 and TRBJ2-5; D is possibly TRBD2 (6 bases). Trimming removed 0 bases from V and 4 bases from J, with 9 bases in between. Looked up from germline, CDR1 is MNHEY and CDR2 is SVGAGI. CDR3 length: 14 amino acids. The CDR3 spells CASSYSRGLETQYF. CDR3 sequence (DNA): TGTGCCAGCAGTTACTCACGGGGGTTAGAGACCCAGTACTTC.

The chain joins TRBV18 to TRBJ1-1; D may be TRBD1 (5 bases). Germline values: CDR1 KGHSH, CDR2 LQKENI. The CDR3 sequence is 16 residues long. V lost 6 bases to trimming and J lost 0 bases, with 17 bases between them. The CDR3 reads CASSLDMASVNTEAFF. The CDR3 DNA is TGTGCCAGCTCCCTGGACATGGCGTCCGTGAACACTGAAGCTTTCTTT.

This chain joins TRBV6-5 and TRBJ1-2; D is unclear. The CDR3 has 13 residues. Trimming left V 8 bases short and J 3 bases short, with 13 bases between. CDR1 MNHEY and CDR2 SVGAGI come from the germline V gene. CDR3 region: CASLAGEHYGYTF. The CDR3 DNA follows: TGTGCCAGCCTGGCAGGCGAACACTATGGCTACACCTTC.

A few counts support this clone. J is TRBJ1-1 and V is TRBV3-1 (or the pseudogene TRBV3-2); D ambiguous. V shed 0 bases and J shed 11 bases, with 13 bases lying between them. CDR1 is LGHDT, CDR2 YNNKEL, per germline (reference sequence). The CDR3 totals 13 residues. The CDR3 coding sequence is TGTGCCAGCAGCCAAGAGGCCCTGTCCAGGGCTTTCTTT. Translation: CASSQEALSRAFF.

The J gene is TRBJ1-5, the V gene TRBV7-8; 7 nucleotides line up with TRBD1. V shed 5 bases, J shed 3 bases, and the junction held 10 bases outside the gene matches. There are 16 residues in the CDR3. Germline V gene data show CDR1 as SGHVS and CDR2 as FQNEAQ. The CDR3 DNA follows: TGTGCCAGCAGCGGACGGACAGGTCGAGCCAATCAGCCCCAGCATTTT. Residues: CASSGRTGRANQPQHF.